The clone carrying this T cell receptor beta chain occurred many times. Its antigen is currently unknown. This entry belongs to a study of T cells in Graves' hyperthyroidism and ophthalmopathy. The study's findings and limits: Separating ophthalmopathy from stable hyperthyroidism was achieved by a 13 V-J model.

TCR beta CDR3 region amplification was performed from RNA transcripts. The TCR CDR3 was amplified in a first-round RT-PCR using the HTBI primer set. TCRdb called the multiplex PCR reads again in MiXCR, with one record for every CDR3 protein. The data contain some 370,000 distinct CDR3 sequences, 11% to 15% of them singletons. The CDR3 extends over 16 amino acids. After removal of 3 bases from V and 5 bases from J, the junction contained 9 bases not matched to a gene. The source of this sequence is a middle-aged man with Graves' ophthalmopathy. The chain employs TRBV12-3 or TRBV12-4 and TRBJ2-5, with 10 bases fitting TRBD1. Sequencing input: blood. The CDR3 nucleotides are TGTGCCAGCAGTTTGGGGGGACAGGGGTTCCAGGAGACCCAGTACTTC. Its translation is CASSLGGQGFQETQYF.